The 18 T cell receptor beta chains given below trace back to one sample, sequenced in a study of blood T cells in healthy people across ages. Next came a second PCR, run for roughly 6 to 11 cycles, which used a sample-barcoded 5' primer along with a J-beta primer mix. TCRdb reprocessed the 5' RACE reads with MiXCR, giving one entry per CDR3 protein. There are 1.5 million to 1.8 million distinct CDR3 sequences in the sample; roughly two fifths occur only once, and under 5% lies in the top ten. The sample consisted of blood. All receptors come from a woman aged 18-29 years in good health.

This clonotype has a handful of counts. This rearrangement joins TRBV4-3 to TRBJ2-1, with 10 bases aligning to TRBD2. The V and J ends lost 1 base and 6 bases, in that order; junction bases with no gene match: 9. The CDR3 length is 17 residues. The germline V gene has CDR1 LGHNA and CDR2 YSLEER. In DNA form, the CDR3 reads TGCGCCAGCAGCCAAGGAAGGCAGCTAGCGGGAGTCAATGAGCAGTTCTTC. Translated: CASSQGRQLAGVNEQFF.

A few counts support this clonotype. The V gene is TRBV12-3 or TRBV12-4, the J gene TRBJ1-5; 7 bases are shared with TRBD1. J was trimmed by 4 bases and V by 7 bases; bases with no gene match: 4. The CDR3 runs to 13 residues. The CDR3 nucleotides are TGTGCCAGCAACCGGGACAGAAATCAGCCCCAGCATTTT. This sequence encodes CASNRDRNQPQHF.

For the CDR3, the DNA is TGTGCCAGCACCGAGGGGTTTACGCAGTATTTT. It translates to CASTEGFTQYF. The genes are TRBV7-2 and TRBJ2-3; perhaps D is TRBD1 or TRBD2 (5 bases each). The CDR3 sequence is 11 residues long. Germline lookup yields CDR1 SGHTA and CDR2 FQGNSA. The V end was cut by 7 bases, the J end by 8 bases, with 10 bases between.

This clonotype was counted many times. The V gene is TRBV12-5, the J gene TRBJ1-2; no reliable D call. V lost 5 bases and J lost 4, with 14 bases in between. This CDR3 is built from 14 residues. Germline assignment: CDR1 LGHNT and CDR2 FRNRAP. This chain's CDR3 is CASGPGVGAYGYTF. The CDR3 nucleotides read TGTGCTAGTGGTCCTGGGGTCGGCGCCTATGGCTACACCTTC.

This clonotype has only one observation. This chain links TRBV7-9 with TRBJ2-3; 11 bases line up with TRBD2. J gave up 5 bases and V 0 bases, and 4 bases lay outside the gene matches. Germline CDR1 is SEHNR and CDR2 is FQNEAQ (reference sequence). This CDR3 region has 16 residues. CDR3 amino acids: CASSLAASGGIDTQYF. The DNA for the CDR3 is TGTGCCAGCAGCTTAGCCGCTAGCGGGGGGATAGATACGCAGTATTTT.

This clonotype was counted only a few times. The chain links TRBV20-1 to TRBJ2-5; either TRBD1 or TRBD2 may fit D (5 bases each). The CDR3 consists of 13 residues. V gave up 1 base and J gave up 11 bases, with 17 bases separating them. Germline V gene sequence: CDR1 DFQATT, CDR2 SNEGSKA (reference sequence). The CDR3 DNA is TGCAGTGCTAGAGCGGGATCGGACAATGAGCAGTACTTC. This translates into CSARAGSDNEQYF.

This chain uses TRBV29-1 with TRBJ2-5; D is unresolved. This CDR3 has 13 amino acids. With 4 bases removed from V and 11 bases from J, the gap between germline ends came to 20 bases. Per the germline V gene, CDR1 is SQVTM and CDR2 is ANQGSEA. In DNA form, the CDR3 reads TGCAGCGTTGTTGGCGTCCCTACTATTGAGCAGTACTTC. Its protein is CSVVGVPTIEQYF.

The chain uses TRBV5-1 and TRBJ2-1; 8 bases map to TRBD2. The germline V gene has CDR1 SGHRS and CDR2 YFSETQ. This CDR3 has 16 residues. Trimming took 0 bases from V and 7 from J; bases not matched to a gene: 9. This CDR3 is CASSLATASGSNEQFF. The DNA of the CDR3 is TGCGCCAGCAGCTTGGCCACAGCTAGCGGGTCTAATGAGCAGTTCTTC. Variable domain in full (rest from reference TRBV5-1 and TRBJ2-1): KAGVTQTPRYLIKTRGQQVTLSCSPISGHRSVSWYQQTPGQGLQFLFEYFSETQRNKGNFPGRFSGRQFSNSRSEMNVSTLELGDSALYLCASSLATASGSNEQFFGPGTRLTVL.

To note about this clonotype: Its ends do not fully match the called genes, so a read error is possible. V is TRBV7-7 and J is TRBJ2-1, with 13 bases identical to TRBD2. CDR1 is SSHAT, CDR2 FNYEAQ, per germline (reference sequence). This CDR3 contains 15 residues. For the CDR3, the DNA is TGTGCTAGCAGCCCACGGACTAGCGGGAGTGGTGAGCAGTTCTTC. This gives the protein CASSPRTSGSGEQFF.

In this sample, this clonotype turned up a few times. The chain links TRBV6-1 to TRBJ2-1; D perhaps matches TRBD2 (7 bases). Trimming removed 1 base from V and 4 bases from J, with 14 bases in between. This CDR3 is 16 amino acids long. Germline CDR1 is MNHNS and CDR2 is SASEGT. CDR3 in amino acids: CASSEGFGGLYNEQFF. The DNA of the CDR3 is TGTGCCAGCAGTGAAGGTTTCGGGGGGCTTTACAATGAGCAGTTCTTC.

V is TRBV20-1 and J is TRBJ2-1; 15 nucleotides align to TRBD2. J was trimmed by 4 bases and V by 5 bases; bases with no gene match: 3. CDR1 is DFQATT, CDR2 SNEGSKA, per germline (reference sequence). The CDR3 is 15 amino acids. CDR3: CSARTSGRAYNEQFF. The CDR3 DNA follows: TGCAGTGCTCGGACTAGCGGGAGGGCTTACAATGAGCAGTTCTTC.

The V and J genes are TRBV28 and TRBJ2-5; tentatively, D is TRBD1 (6 bases). Germline V gene data show CDR1 as MDHEN and CDR2 as SYDVKM. V was clipped by 6 bases and J by 5 bases, with 13 bases between them. This CDR3 has 13 residues. CDR3 nucleotides: TGTGCCAGCAGACAGGGTAATCGGGAGACCCAGTACTTC. It is translated as CASRQGNRETQYF.

This clonotype has at least ten counts. The chain combines TRBV27 with TRBJ2-7, with D tentatively TRBD1 (5 bases). The CDR3 sequence is 13 residues long. Germline V gene sequence: CDR1 MNHEY, CDR2 SMNVEV (reference sequence). Trimming removed 2 bases from V and 2 bases from J, with 7 bases in between. CDR3 sequence (DNA): TGTGCCAGCAGTTTAGGACACCCCTACGAGCAGTACTTC. It translates to CASSLGHPYEQYF.

In this sample, this clonotype turned up once. The chain couples TRBV7-2 to TRBJ1-6; perhaps TRBD1 as D (5 bases). The CDR3 runs 13 residues. Germline V gives CDR1 SGHTA, CDR2 FQGNSA. V shed 5 bases and J shed 11 bases, with 13 bases lying between them. Written as DNA, the CDR3 is TGTGCCAGCAGCCTTGCCCGGGGGACACCCCTCCACTTT. Protein product: CASSLARGTPLHF.

This clonotype was detected a few times. This chain connects TRBV3-1 to TRBJ2-1, with TRBD2 identical over 7 bases. Germline-derived CDR1 and CDR2 are LGHDT and YNNKEL (reference sequence). The CDR3 spans 18 residues. Trimming removed 0 bases from V and 4 bases from J; junction bases left unmatched: 12. Here the CDR3 reads CASSQDLAGLGLYNEQFF. CDR3 sequence (DNA): TGTGCCAGCAGCCAAGATCTAGCCGGACTAGGCCTATACAATGAGCAGTTCTTC.

About this clonotype: Relative to the germline gene, one junction end is altered; a read error may explain this. The chain recombines TRBV6-2 or TRBV6-3 with TRBJ2-7; D perhaps matches TRBD2 (5 bases). Germline V gives CDR1 MNHEY, CDR2 SVGEGT. This CDR3 has 17 amino acids. CDR3 amino acids: CASSYAPETDFTWRQCF. In DNA form, the CDR3 reads TGTGCCAGCAGTTACGCTCCGGAGACGGATTTTACCTGGAGGCAGTGCTTC.

This clonotype was observed a few times. The J gene is TRBJ2-5, the V gene TRBV25-1; no firm D call. The V end lost 8 bases, the J end lost 7 bases, and 17 bases lay between the germline ends. This CDR3 has 13 residues. Germline-derived CDR1 and CDR2 are MGHDK and SYGVNS. CDR3 residues: CASSLVDGGTQYF. The DNA for the CDR3 is TGTGCCAGCTCCCTAGTTGACGGTGGGACCCAGTACTTC.

The chain recombines TRBV7-2 with TRBJ2-4; 14 bases fit TRBD2. The CDR3 consists of 20 residues. Germline lookup yields CDR1 SGHTA and CDR2 FQGNSA. Germline trimming cut 5 bases from V and 2 bases from J; bases unmatched to any gene: 14. The CDR3 spells CASSTPGLAGGLGSKNIQYF. The CDR3 nucleotides are TGTGCCAGCAGCACCCCCGGACTAGCGGGGGGCCTAGGGTCCAAAAACATTCAGTACTTC.